This T cell receptor (beta chain) was observed in a study of blood T cell repertoires in COVID-19. Participant reports of clinical history set cohort assignment. The study recruited exposed participants who had met a COVID-19 case within 2 weeks before entry. The assay was immunoSEQ multiplex PCR, and TCRdb's table has in-frame clones only and misses some. The profile shows some 300,000 clones, more than 90% of them singletons. Germline V gene lookup returns CDR1 SGHDT and CDR2 YYEEEE. V was shortened by 1 base and J by 5 bases, with 9 bases between the two germline ends. This CDR3 has 13 amino acids.

The clonotype originates from a woman aged 25 to 45 who had been exposed to COVID-19. The J gene is TRBJ1-2, the V gene TRBV5-6; no definite D call. Sequenced input: PBMCs or T cells enriched from blood (not recorded which). The CDR3: CASSLRRLYGYTF. The CDR3, as DNA: TGTGCCAGCAGCTTGCGCAGGCTGTATGGCTACACCTTC.